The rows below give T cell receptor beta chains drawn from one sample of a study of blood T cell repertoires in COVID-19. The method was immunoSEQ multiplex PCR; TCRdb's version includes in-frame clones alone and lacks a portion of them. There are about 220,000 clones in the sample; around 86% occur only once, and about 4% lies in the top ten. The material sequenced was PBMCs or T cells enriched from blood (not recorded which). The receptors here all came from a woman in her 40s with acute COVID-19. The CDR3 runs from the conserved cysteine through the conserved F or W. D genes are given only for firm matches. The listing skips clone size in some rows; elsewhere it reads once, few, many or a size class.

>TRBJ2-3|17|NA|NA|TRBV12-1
CASSVLAGVTRTDTQYF
TGTGCCAGCAGCGTCTTAGCGGGGGTCACGCGAACAGATACGCAGTATTTT
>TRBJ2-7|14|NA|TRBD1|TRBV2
CASGWRTGSYEQYF
TGTGCCAGCGGGTGGAGGACAGGTTCCTACGAGCAGTACTTC
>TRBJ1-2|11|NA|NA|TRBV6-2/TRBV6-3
CASSTGLGYTF
TGTGCCAGCAGTACAGGGCTCGGCTACACCTTC
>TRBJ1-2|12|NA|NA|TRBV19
CASRPAGLGYTF
TGTGCCAGTAGGCCAGCAGGCCTCGGCTACACCTTC
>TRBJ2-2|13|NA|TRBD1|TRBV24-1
CATNEGADGELFF
TGTGCCACCAACGAGGGGGCCGACGGGGAGCTGTTTTTT
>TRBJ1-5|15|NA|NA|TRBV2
CASRHREYSNQPQHF
TGTGCCAGCAGACACAGGGAGTATAGCAATCAGCCCCAGCATTTT
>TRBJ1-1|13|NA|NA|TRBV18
CASSRGGANEAFF
TGTGCCAGCTCACGGGGGGGGGCGAACGAAGCTTTCTTT
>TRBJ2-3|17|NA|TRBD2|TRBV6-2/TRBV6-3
CASSYSMAGGQKDTQYF
TGTGCCAGCAGTTACTCGATGGCGGGGGGGCAAAAAGATACGCAGTATTTT
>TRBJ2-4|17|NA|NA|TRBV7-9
CASSLANYRMHKNIQYF
TGTGCCAGCAGCTTAGCGAACTACAGGATGCACAAAAACATTCAGTACTTC
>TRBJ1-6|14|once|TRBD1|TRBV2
CASSETGDGSPLHF
TGTGCCAGCAGTGAGACAGGGGATGGTTCACCCCTCCACTTT
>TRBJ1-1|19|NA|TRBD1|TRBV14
CASSQDSLGGRAFNTEAFF
TGTGCCAGCAGCCAAGATTCATTAGGGGGCCGAGCATTCAACACTGAAGCTTTCTTT
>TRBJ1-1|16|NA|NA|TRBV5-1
CASRTGNEQGVTEAFF
TGCGCCAGCAGAACGGGCAACGAACAGGGCGTTACTGAAGCTTTCTTT
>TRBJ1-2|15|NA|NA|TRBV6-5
CASTLGAGGGSGYTF
TGTGCCAGCACCCTAGGGGCGGGGGGCGGAAGTGGCTACACCTTC
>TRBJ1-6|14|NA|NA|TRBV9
CASSVVQDNSPLHF
TGTGCCAGCAGCGTAGTACAGGATAATTCACCCCTCCACTTT
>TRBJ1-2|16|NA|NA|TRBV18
CASSPGQANTNYGYTF
TGTGCCAGCTCACCGGGGCAGGCCAATACTAACTATGGCTACACCTTC
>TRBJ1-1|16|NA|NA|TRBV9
CASSVGPGQLNTEAFF
TGTGCCAGCAGCGTGGGACCGGGACAACTGAACACTGAAGCTTTCTTT
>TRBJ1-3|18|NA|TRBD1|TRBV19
CASSTPGTGARAGNTIYF
TGTGCCAGTAGTACCCCCGGGACAGGGGCTCGAGCTGGAAACACCATATATTTT
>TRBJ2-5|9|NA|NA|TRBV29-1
CSVDSTQYF
TGCAGCGTTGACTCGACCCAGTACTTC
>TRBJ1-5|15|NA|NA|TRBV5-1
CASRPHFAERQPQHF
TGCGCCAGCAGGCCACATTTCGCCGAGCGTCAGCCCCAGCATTTT
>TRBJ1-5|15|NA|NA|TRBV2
CASSEAGALYQPQHF
TGTGCCAGCAGTGAAGCAGGGGCGCTTTATCAGCCCCAGCATTTT
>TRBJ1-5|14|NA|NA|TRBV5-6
CASSSGQTGQPQHF
TGTGCCAGCAGCTCCGGACAGACGGGGCAGCCCCAGCATTTT
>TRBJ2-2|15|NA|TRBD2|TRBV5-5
CASSHGGSPDGELFF
TGTGCCAGCAGCCACGGGGGGTCCCCGGACGGGGAGCTGTTTTTT
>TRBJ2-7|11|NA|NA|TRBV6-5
CASSPEKEQYF
TGTGCCAGCAGCCCGGAGAAGGAGCAGTACTTC
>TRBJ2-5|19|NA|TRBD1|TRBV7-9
CASSLGTHRDRFKGETQYF
TGTGCCAGCAGCTTAGGGACACACCGGGACAGGTTCAAAGGAGAGACCCAGTACTTC
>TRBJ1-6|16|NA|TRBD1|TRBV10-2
CASSESGTGLHSPLHF
TGCGCCAGCAGTGAGTCTGGGACAGGGTTACATTCACCCCTCCACTTT
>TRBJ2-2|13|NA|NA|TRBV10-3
CAISQGGAGELFF
TGTGCCATCAGCCAGGGCGGAGCCGGGGAGCTGTTTTTT
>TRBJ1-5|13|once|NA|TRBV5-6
CASSLGGRGPQHF
TGTGCCAGCAGCTTGGGAGGGAGGGGACCCCAGCATTTT
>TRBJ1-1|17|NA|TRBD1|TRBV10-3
CATSVGRQGGPDTEAFF
TGTGCCACATCAGTGGGAAGACAGGGTGGACCCGACACTGAAGCTTTCTTT
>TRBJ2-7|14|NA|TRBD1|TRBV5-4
CASSRTGALYEQYF
TGTGCCAGCAGTCGGACAGGGGCGCTCTACGAGCAGTACTTC
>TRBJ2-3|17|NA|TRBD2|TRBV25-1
CASSEYLAGVITDTQYF
TGTGCCAGCAGTGAATATCTAGCGGGGGTTATCACAGATACGCAGTATTTT
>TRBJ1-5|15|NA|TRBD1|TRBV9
CASSVGQGSNQPQHF
TGTGCCAGCAGCGTAGGACAGGGGAGCAATCAGCCCCAGCATTTT
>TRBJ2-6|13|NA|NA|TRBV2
CASSEQGANVLTF
TGTGCCAGCAGTGAGCAGGGGGCCAACGTCCTGACTTTC
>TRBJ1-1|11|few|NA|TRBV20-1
CSASDSTEAFF
TGCAGTGCTTCCGACAGCACTGAAGCTTTCTTT
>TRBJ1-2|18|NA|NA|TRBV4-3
CASSQESRRPGGVYGYTF
TGCGCCAGCAGCCAAGAGAGTCGGAGGCCGGGTGGTGTTTATGGCTACACCTTC
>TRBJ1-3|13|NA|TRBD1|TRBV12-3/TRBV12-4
CASSQGQGITIYF
TGTGCCAGCAGCCAGGGACAGGGAATCACCATATATTTT
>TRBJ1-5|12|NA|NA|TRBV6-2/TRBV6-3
CASSRENQPQHF
TGTGCCAGCAGTCGAGAGAATCAGCCCCAGCATTTT
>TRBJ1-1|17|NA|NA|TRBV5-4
CASSFRPGQTLNTEAFF
TGTGCCAGCAGCTTTCGACCTGGACAGACATTGAACACTGAAGCTTTCTTT
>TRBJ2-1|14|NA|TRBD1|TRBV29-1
CSVLRGTGYNEQFF
TGCAGCGTTCTCAGGGGGACGGGGTACAATGAGCAGTTCTTC
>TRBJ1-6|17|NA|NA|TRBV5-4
CASSLEARSSYNSPLHF
TGTGCCAGCAGCTTAGAAGCTAGGAGCTCCTATAATTCACCCCTCCACTTT
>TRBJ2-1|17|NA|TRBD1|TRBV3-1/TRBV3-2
CASSRSYRDRLRDEQFF
TGTGCCAGCAGCCGCTCCTACCGGGACAGGCTTCGCGATGAGCAGTTCTTC
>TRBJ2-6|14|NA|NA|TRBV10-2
CASRQAVGANVLTF
TGCGCCAGCAGGCAGGCCGTTGGGGCCAACGTCCTGACTTTC
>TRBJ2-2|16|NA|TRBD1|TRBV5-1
CASSSTDRDGTGELFF
TGCGCCAGCAGCTCAACGGACAGGGACGGCACCGGGGAGCTGTTTTTT
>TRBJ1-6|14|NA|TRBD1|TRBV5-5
CASSSPTGGSPLHF
TGTGCCAGCAGCTCTCCGACAGGGGGTTCACCCCTCCACTTT
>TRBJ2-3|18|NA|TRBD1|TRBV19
CASSPEPPTGLITDTQYF
TGTGCCAGTAGCCCAGAGCCCCCGACAGGGTTAATCACAGATACGCAGTATTTT
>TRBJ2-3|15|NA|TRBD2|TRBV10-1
CASRPSGGPTDTQYF
TGCGCCAGCAGACCTAGCGGGGGGCCCACAGATACGCAGTATTTT
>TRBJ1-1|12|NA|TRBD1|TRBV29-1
CSVDRGLTEAFF
TGCAGCGTAGACAGGGGTTTGACTGAAGCTTTCTTT
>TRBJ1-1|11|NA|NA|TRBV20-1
CSATPGTLAFF
TGCAGTGCCACCCCGGGAACTTTGGCTTTCTTT
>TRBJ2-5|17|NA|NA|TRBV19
CASSIGWIGGRKETQYF
TGTGCCAGTAGTATAGGTTGGATCGGGGGGCGGAAAGAGACCCAGTACTTC
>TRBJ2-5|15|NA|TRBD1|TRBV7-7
CASSYRDRGVETQYF
TGTGCCAGCAGCTACCGGGACAGGGGCGTGGAGACCCAGTACTTC
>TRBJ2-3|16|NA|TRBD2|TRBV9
CASSASGGRAADTQYF
TGTGCCAGCAGCGCGTCGGGGGGGAGAGCAGCAGATACGCAGTATTTT
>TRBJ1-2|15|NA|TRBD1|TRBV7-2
CASSAQTGGQYGYTF
TGTGCCAGCAGCGCACAGACAGGGGGCCAATATGGCTACACCTTC
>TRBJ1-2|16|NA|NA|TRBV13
CASSLGPKSGTYGYTF
TGTGCCAGCAGCTTAGGCCCCAAATCAGGAACCTATGGCTACACCTTC